These T cell receptor beta chains were read from a single sample in a study of neoadjuvant anti-PD-1 for oral cavity cancer. Profiled with immunoSEQ multiplex PCR; TCRdb holds only in-frame clones, not every one. The profile covers around 6,500 clones, with about 78% appearing a single time and 3% to 3.5% taken by the ten largest. This specimen consisted of PBMCs, obtained before nivolumab (anti-PD-1) treatment. The receptors derive from a person aged 35-79 years with oral cavity squamous cell carcinoma. Each CDR3 is given with its conserved first and last residue. A D gene is named only where the DNA matches it firmly.

TRBV4-3,15,NA,CASSQRAGRAEGYTF
TRBV28,14,NA,CASSLGDTDYGYTF
TRBV6-1,15,TRBD1,CASSETGDGNQPQHF
TRBV7-3,15,NA,CASSLTSDGLYEQYF
TRBV25-1,15,TRBD1,CASSESGTARETQYF
TRBV2,13,NA,CASGPEGNQPQHF
TRBV6-4,15,TRBD2,CASSRVAGVADTQYF
TRBV19,15,NA,CASRTGFGRDQPQHF
TRBV4-1,17,TRBD2,CASSQGLAGERAGELFF
TRBV5-4,14,NA,CASSFGQYNSPLHF
TRBV19,15,NA,CASSIVAGLTEKLFF
TRBV5-6,15,TRBD1,CASSSPTGAGEKLFF
TRBV27,16,TRBD2,CASSLAGGPTQETQYF
TRBV6-1,15,TRBD1,CASRGQGGSGNTIYF
TRBV7-9,16,NA,CASSFIAVVRDHEQFF
TRBV7-2,15,TRBD2,CASSRSGGALDTQYF
TRBV7-2,14,NA,CASSLVRFLGEQYF
TRBV10-2,16,TRBD1,CASSETARGAGQPQHF
TRBV18,13,NA,CASSLEGDSPLHF
TRBV27,16,TRBD1,CASSLLQGAVGEKLFF
TRBV18,17,TRBD1,CASSPGPGQAAGNEQFF
TRBV18,15,TRBD1,CASSQPGQGSNEQFF
TRBV27,14,TRBD1,CASRTGTDPYEQYF
TRBV7-9,15,NA,CASSTHSSGANVLTF
TRBV15,15,NA,CATKAGPRGGNTIYF
TRBV6-5,15,NA,CASSYSATDTYEQYF
TRBV12-5,14,NA,CASGLVVGGETQYF
TRBV10-2,14,NA,CASSEWAEGYGYTF
TRBV6-5,13,NA,CASSGPRNSPLHF